This TCR beta chain was profiled in a study of CXCR3-negative and CXCR3-positive naive CD8 T cells (dated 2019 in TCRdb). For the study in its entirety: In total, 130 million to 150 million TRB reads were obtained, or roughly 1.5 +/- 0.3 million reads per library. The diversity and physicochemical repertoire analyses included more than nine donors pooled from two independent experiments. TRBV-TRBJ cluster analysis included naive subsets from 5 donors and memory cells from 3 donors.

As to this clonotype: Its antigen has not been determined.

These reads were obtained on a NextSeq 550. The Human TCR Profiling Kit (MiLaboratory) was used to prepare UMI-labeled 5' RACE TRB cDNA libraries. cDNA synthesis used the entire amount of extracted RNA, and PCR amplification then used the entire amount of cDNA produced. Libraries were prepared in parallel with an identical number of PCR cycles. The authors processed their data as follows. MIGEC and MiXCR extracted about 48,000 +/- 9,800 unique UMI-labeled TRB cDNA molecules per library, requiring at least two reads per UMI. On average, each library contained approximately 40,000 +/- 10,000 functional in-frame TRB CDR3 nucleotide clonotypes without stop codons. After downsampling to 5000 UMI-labeled TRB molecules per sample, diversity metrics, including normalized Shannon-Wiener and Chao1, were computed in VDJtools. For the central five CDR3 residues, VDJtools calculated physicochemical properties weighted by clonotype size, namely interaction energy, strength, volume and Kidera factor 4. The reads, reprocessed by TCRdb, yield one row per CDR3 protein sequence and no DNA. Clone size and V and J calls follow TCRdb, not the original study. The sample table records tens of thousands of distinct CDR3 sequences. The top ten clones comprise roughly 2.8% of the sample.

From the cysteine up to the phenylalanine, the CDR3 has a length of 13 residues. The nucleotide record is missing. CDR1 and CDR2 are drawn from the germline V gene: SGHRS, YFSETQ. For each CD8+ T cell subset, flow sorting was done in triplicate, and some 300,000 cells per subset went directly into RLT lysis buffer. Naive CD8+ T cells were defined stringently as CD45RO-CCR7+CD27+CD95- to exclude memory contaminants. Peripheral blood mononuclear cells were isolated from buffy coats by standard density gradient centrifugation. A FACSAria III was used to flow-sort naive CD8+ T cells into CXCR3-negative and CXCR3-positive populations. An RNeasy Mini Kit was used to extract total RNA from the sorted cells. The paper as a whole reports these results and caveats: Both naive subsets had comparably high repertoire diversity, while memory CD8+ T cells had much lower repertoire diversity. Freshly isolated PBMCs were used for most assays because CXCR3 expression went down partially after cryopreservation. Within the same donor, TRBV-TRBJ usage looked similar between naive CXCR3-negative and CXCR3-positive cells, but memory cells had distinct patterns. Compared with CXCR3-negative naive cells, CXCR3-positive naive cells had TRB CDR3s with higher hydrophobicity (lower Kidera factor 4), lower energy, and higher strength and volume indices. Because surface CD5, which is linked to self-reactivity in mice, was comparable between the naive subsets, TCR interaction strength was also inferred from the physicochemical properties of TRB CDR3s.

The TCR originated in a human donor in good health. Some clones in this sample may be carry-over from other donors' samples. This sequence uses TRBV5-1 and TRBJ1-5. Source material: naive CXCR3- CD8+ T cells from blood. The sample's cell subset or site label, in plain terms: CD45RO-CCR7+CD27+CD95- naive CD8+ T cells lacking CXCR3 (TNR3-). The CDR3 reads CASSQNGVQPQHF.